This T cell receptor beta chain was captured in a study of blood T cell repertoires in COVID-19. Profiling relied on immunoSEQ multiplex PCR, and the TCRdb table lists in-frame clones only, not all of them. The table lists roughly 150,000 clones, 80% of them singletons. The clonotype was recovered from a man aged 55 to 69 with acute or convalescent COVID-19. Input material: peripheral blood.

The CDR3 loop is CATRPGSGYEQYF. In nucleotides, the CDR3 is TGTGCCACCAGACCCGGGAGCGGCTACGAGCAGTACTTC. V is TRBV15 and J is TRBJ2-7; maybe TRBD2 (6 bases). This CDR3 has 13 residues. V shed 6 bases and J shed 3 bases, with 12 bases lying between them. The germline V gene encodes CDR1 LNHNV and CDR2 YYDKDF (reference sequence).